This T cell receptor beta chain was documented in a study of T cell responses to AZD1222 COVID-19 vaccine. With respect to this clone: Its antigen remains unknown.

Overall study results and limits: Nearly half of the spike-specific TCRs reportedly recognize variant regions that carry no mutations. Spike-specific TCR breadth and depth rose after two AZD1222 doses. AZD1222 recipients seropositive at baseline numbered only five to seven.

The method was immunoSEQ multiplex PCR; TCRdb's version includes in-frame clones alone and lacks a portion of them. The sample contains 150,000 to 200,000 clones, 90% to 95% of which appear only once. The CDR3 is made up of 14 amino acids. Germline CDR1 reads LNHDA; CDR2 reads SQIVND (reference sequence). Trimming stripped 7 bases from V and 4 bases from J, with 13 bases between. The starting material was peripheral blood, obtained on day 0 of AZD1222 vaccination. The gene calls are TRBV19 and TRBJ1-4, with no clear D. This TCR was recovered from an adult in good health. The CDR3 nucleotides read TGTGCCAGTACCGCACGCGGATTTAATGAAAAACTGTTTTTT. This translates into CASTARGFNEKLFF.